This is a list of T cell receptor beta chains from one sample in a study of Ad26.COV2.S vaccination and SARS-CoV-2 variants. The table came from immunoSEQ multiplex PCR; TCRdb's copy has only in-frame clones and leaves some out. Here the sample spans about 400,000 clones, approximately 89% being singletons. The sequencing here drew on peripheral blood, taken in a trial of Ad26.COV2.S vaccine versus placebo. These receptors originate from a person aged 18-60 years who received the Ad26.COV2.S COVID-19 vaccine or a placebo. Each CDR3 is given with its conserved first and last residue.

v_call | cdr3_aa
TRBV30 | CAWSARLNTEAFF
TRBV5-6 | CASSLVRSPLHF
TRBV30 | CAWSVNRGRYEQYF
TRBV19 | CASSLLSGQGSETQYF
TRBV6-6 | CASSRPGQMNTEAFF
TRBV18 | CASSPLGQPQHF
TRBV24-1 | CATSVPGVADTQYF
TRBV5-4 | CASSFRDNYEQYF
TRBV6-1 | CASSELAGQGLAKNIQYF
TRBV7-6 | CASSLEGSGRTYEQYF
TRBV2 | CASSEDGHGVETQYF
TRBV7-3 | CASSSGNTGELFF
TRBV6-2/TRBV6-3 | CASSPVSVRQFF
TRBV6-1 | CASSEGIGGELFF
TRBV30 | CAWAQGLAGNTIYF
TRBV28 | CASSLFSRGLRELFF
TRBV29-1 | CSVHRLGNEKLFF
TRBV7-6 | CASSLVSAGGTGELFF
TRBV27 | CASSLSSGGGQPQHF